This paragraph covers one TCR beta chain sequence. Its antigen is unidentified. Template switching added a universal primer site, and cDNA bore unique molecular identifiers. TCRdb called the 5' RACE reads again in MiXCR, with one record for every CDR3 protein. Among around 1.7 million distinct CDR3 sequences listed, around a third were seen once. This sample was taken from a study of identical twins. Only healthy Caucasians were enrolled as donors. The CDR3 consists of 17 residues. CDR1 and CDR2 from the germline V gene are SQVTM and ANQGSEA. The ends lost 4 bases at V and 4 bases at J; junction bases unmatched: 13. Study outcomes and limitations: Memory repertoires lacked the insertion deficit that abundant cord blood beta clonotypes showed. Analyses of zero insertions could be partly confounded by invariant MAIT and iNKT cells.

The sequence derives from a newborn girl in good health. The rearrangement uses TRBV29-1 and TRBJ2-1, with 10 bases aligning to TRBD2. Sequencing was performed on cord blood. The CDR3: CSVASLEPSGRYNEQFF. Here the CDR3 DNA reads TGCAGCGTTGCTTCTTTGGAGCCTAGCGGGAGATACAATGAGCAGTTCTTC.